These 29 T cell receptor beta chains share one sample of origin, sequenced in a study of cytomegalovirus exposure and HLA in healthy donors. Use of 60 Vbeta and 13 Jbeta primers characterized the PCR. The protocol was immunoSEQ multiplex PCR, while the TCRdb copy is restricted to in-frame clones and leaves out a portion. The table includes about 150,000 clones, about four fifths detected once. Sequencing was performed on PBMCs. The receptors shown here come from a young man in good health and CMV-seropositive.

The chain couples TRBV19 to TRBJ1-1; D is ambiguous. Germline values: CDR1 LNHDA, CDR2 SQIVND (reference sequence). V was cut by 4 bases and J by 1 base, with 16 bases left in between. This CDR3 has 16 residues. CDR3 DNA sequence: TGTGCCAGTAGTACCCGGCTGGTTCGAGGGAACACTGAAGCTTTCTTT. Translation gives CASSTRLVRGNTEAFF.

The V and J genes are TRBV2 and TRBJ2-5, with 10 bases fitting TRBD2. V lost 9 bases to trimming and J lost 5 bases; unmatched junction nucleotides: 6. The CDR3 sequence is 13 residues long. Germline assignment: CDR1 SNHLY and CDR2 FYNNEI. The CDR3 spells CARRTSGWETQYF. The CDR3, as DNA: TGTGCCAGGAGGACTAGCGGCTGGGAGACCCAGTACTTC.

The chain recombines TRBV7-9 with TRBJ2-7, with 9 bases that match TRBD1. Trimming cost V 8 bases and J 0 bases; bases outside gene matches: 8. Germline-derived CDR1 and CDR2 are SEHNR and FQNEAQ (reference sequence). The CDR3 is 15 residues long. The CDR3 reads CASQSVTGGSYEQYF. The CDR3 DNA sequence: TGTGCCAGCCAATCCGTGACAGGGGGCTCCTACGAGCAGTACTTC.

This clone occurred many times. DNA for the CDR3: TGTGCCAGCAGTGAGGGCAGGGGCGAAGTTGAAAAACTGTTTTTT. Translation: CASSEGRGEVEKLFF. This chain uses TRBV6-1 with TRBJ1-4; tentatively, D is TRBD1 (6 bases). Trimming pared 3 bases from V and 7 bases from J, leaving 15 bases between. This CDR3 region has 15 residues. The germline CDR1 and CDR2 sequences are MNHNS and SASEGT.

This chain uses TRBV25-1 with TRBJ2-7; TRBD1 matches 10 bases. After removal of 0 bases from V and 5 bases from J, the junction contained 4 bases not matched to a gene. Germline loops: CDR1 MGHDK, CDR2 SYGVNS. This CDR3 region has 15 residues. DNA for the CDR3: TGTGCCAGCAGTGAATACGGACAGGGGGGCCACGAGCAGTACTTC. This encodes CASSEYGQGGHEQYF.

The chain joins TRBV27 to TRBJ2-5, with 10 bases aligning to TRBD2. Unmatched junction bases numbered 5, after V lost 5 bases and J lost 2 bases. This CDR3 spans 15 amino acids. Germline lookup yields CDR1 MNHEY and CDR2 SMNVEV (reference sequence). DNA of the CDR3: TGTGCCAGCAGTCCGACTAGCGGGTTTCAAGAGACCCAGTACTTC. Amino acid sequence: CASSPTSGFQETQYF.

The genes are TRBV18 and TRBJ2-3, with TRBD2 matching 8 bases. Trimming took 5 bases from V and 3 from J; bases not matched to a gene: 7. The germline gives CDR1 KGHSH, CDR2 LQKENI. CDR3 length: 15 amino acids. CDR3 in amino acids: CASSSLAGITDTQYF. Here the CDR3 DNA reads TGTGCCAGCTCATCGTTAGCGGGGATAACAGATACGCAGTATTTT.

A note on this clone: The junction departs from germline at one end; a sequencing error may be responsible. The chain employs TRBV18 and TRBJ2-5; a possible D gene is TRBD1 (6 bases). CDR1 is KGHSH, CDR2 LQKENI, per germline. The CDR3 covers 15 residues. The CDR3 here is CATSSTGQIQETQYF. DNA for the CDR3: TGTGCCACCTCATCGACGGGACAAATCCAAGAGACCCAGTACTTC. The complete variable domain, with remaining parts taken from reference TRBV18 and TRBJ2-5, reads NAGVMQNPRHLVRRRGQEARLRCSPMKGHSHVYWYRQLPEEGLKFMVYLQKENIIDESGMPKERFSAEFPKEGPSILRIQQVVRGDSAAYFCATSSTGQIQETQYFGPGTRLLVL.

The rearrangement uses TRBV4-1 and TRBJ2-5; possibly TRBD1 for D (5 bases). The DNA end favors TRBJ2-7, so the J call may be wrong. Looked up from germline, CDR1 is MGHRA and CDR2 is YSYEKL. This CDR3 comprises 16 residues. CDR3 nucleotides: TGCGCCAGCAGCCAGTTGGGTAGGGGTAGCTCCTACGAGCAGTACTTC. This sequence encodes CASSQLGRGSSYEQYF.

This clone was picked up one time. The gene calls are TRBV7-9 and TRBJ2-7; 8 bases are a match to TRBD2. The CDR3 loop spans 14 amino acids. In germline, CDR1 is SEHNR, CDR2 FQNEAQ (reference sequence). V shed 1 base, J shed 9 bases, and the junction held 8 bases outside the gene matches. CDR3 DNA: TGTGCCAGCAGCTTAGAAAGCGGGAGAGGCGGGCAGTACTTC. It translates to CASSLESGRGGQYF. Using reference TRBV7-9 and TRBJ2-7 for the parts outside the CDR3, the full variable domain is DTGVSQNPRHKITKRGQNVTFRCDPISEHNRLYWYRQTLGQGPEFLTYFQNEAQLEKSRLLSDRFSAERPKGSFSTLEIQRTEQGDSAMYLCASSLESGRGGQYFGPGTRLTVT.

The rearrangement uses TRBV30 and TRBJ2-7; D ambiguous. V was clipped by 0 bases and J by 7 bases, with 7 bases between them. Germline V gene lookup returns CDR1 GTSNPN and CDR2 SVGIG (reference sequence). CDR3 length equals 11 residues. CDR3 amino acids: CAWSVAREQYF. The CDR3 DNA reads TGTGCCTGGAGTGTAGCCCGGGAGCAGTACTTC.

The V call is TRBV5-1, the J call TRBJ1-6, with D perhaps matching TRBD1 (5 bases). The V end lost 3 bases, the J end lost 3 bases, and 10 bases lay between the germline ends. The CDR3 has 15 residues. Germline CDR1 SGHRS, CDR2 YFSETQ. CDR3: CASSSDSLYNSPLHF. CDR3 coding DNA: TGCGCCAGCAGCTCAGACAGCCTCTATAATTCACCCCTCCACTTT.

This chain links TRBV19 with TRBJ2-2; D gene unclear. CDR1 and CDR2 from the germline V gene are LNHDA and SQIVND (reference sequence). This CDR3 has 15 amino acids. With 3 bases removed from V and 4 bases from J, the gap between germline ends came to 12 bases. The CDR3 region is CASSMVASRTGELFF. CDR3 DNA: TGTGCCAGTAGTATGGTAGCATCCCGCACCGGGGAGCTGTTTTTT.

The chain carries TRBV19 and TRBJ2-7, with D possibly matching TRBD1 (5 bases). The V and J ends lost 1 base and 2 bases respectively, with 12 bases between them. The CDR3 is 15 residues long. The germline CDR1 and CDR2 sequences are LNHDA and SQIVND (reference sequence). The CDR3 sequence is CASSIARGQTYEQYF. The CDR3 DNA reads TGTGCCAGTAGTATAGCTCGTGGACAAACCTACGAGCAGTACTTC.

This chain joins TRBV2 and TRBJ2-1; TRBD1 agrees at 7 bases. The V segment lost 6 bases and the J segment 3 bases; nucleotides outside the gene matches: 11. CDR1 and CDR2 (germline): SNHLY, FYNNEI. The CDR3 totals 16 residues. In DNA, the CDR3 is TGTGCCAGCAGCCCGGACAGGTTGTCCCTCTACAATGAGCAGTTCTTC. It yields the protein CASSPDRLSLYNEQFF.

The rearrangement joins TRBV9 to TRBJ2-6; D not certain. The CDR3 has 15 residues. V was trimmed by 2 bases and J by 1 base, leaving 7 bases between them. Germline CDR1 SGDLS, CDR2 YYNGEE. The CDR3 spells CASSVWASGANVLTF. CDR3 in DNA: TGTGCCAGCAGCGTTTGGGCGTCTGGGGCCAACGTCCTGACTTTC.

The chain is built from TRBV7-8 and TRBJ2-2; perhaps TRBD1 as D (6 bases). Deletions cut 5 bases from V and 3 bases from J, with 13 bases between. This CDR3 region has 15 residues. CDR1 and CDR2 (germline): SGHVS, FQNEAQ. DNA of the CDR3: TGTGCCAGCAGCCTAGGGGACATTCACACCGGGGAGCTGTTTTTT. Encoded protein: CASSLGDIHTGELFF. Drawing the rest from reference TRBV7-8 and TRBJ2-2, the complete variable domain is GAGVSQSPRYKVAKRGQDVALRCDPISGHVSLFWYQQALGQGPEFLTYFQNEAQLDKSGLPSDRFFAERPEGSVSTLKIQRTQQEDSAVYLCASSLGDIHTGELFFGEGSRLTVL.

The rearrangement joins TRBV6-1 to TRBJ1-1; TRBD1 might be the D (6 bases). The length of the CDR3 is 15 residues. Germline V gene lookup returns CDR1 MNHNS and CDR2 SASEGT. The V and J ends lost 6 bases and 3 bases respectively, with 17 bases between them. The DNA for the CDR3 is TGTGCCAGCAGAACACAGGGAGGGGGAGACACTGAAGCTTTCTTT. The encoded protein is CASRTQGGGDTEAFF.

This clone showed up just a few times. The J gene is TRBJ1-6, the V gene TRBV5-1, with 10 bases that match TRBD1. V shed 4 bases, J shed 7 bases, and the junction held 11 bases outside the gene matches. Germline V gene sequence: CDR1 SGHRS, CDR2 YFSETQ. The CDR3 has 17 residues. The CDR3 DNA is TGCGCCAGCAGCGTATTCGACAGGGGGCCGGGGAATTCACCCCTCCACTTT. Amino acid sequence: CASSVFDRGPGNSPLHF.

The chain has TRBV6-4 and TRBJ2-2; TRBD1 agrees at 8 bases. The CDR3 has 14 residues. CDR1 and CDR2 (germline): MRHNA, SNTAGT. V gave up 6 bases and J gave up 6 bases; unmatched junction bases: 6. The CDR3 protein is CASRKDRAAGELFF. The CDR3 DNA reads as TGTGCCAGCAGAAAGGACAGGGCGGCCGGGGAGCTGTTTTTT.

The chain uses TRBV19 and TRBJ2-3; TRBD2 might be the D (5 bases). Germline CDR1 LNHDA, CDR2 SQIVND (reference sequence). The V and J ends lost 7 bases and 6 bases respectively, with 11 bases between them. The CDR3 runs 12 residues. In nucleotides, the CDR3 is TGTGCCAGTATCGACCCGGGGGATACGCAGTATTTT. This gives the protein CASIDPGDTQYF. Full variable domain (rest looked up from reference TRBV19 and TRBJ2-3): DGGITQSPKYLFRKEGQNVTLSCEQNLNHDAMYWYRQDPGQGLRLIYYSQIVNDFQKGDIAEGYSVSREKKESFPLTVTSAQKNPTAFYLCASIDPGDTQYFGPGTRLTVL.

This chain connects TRBV6-5 to TRBJ1-1, with 10 bases identical to TRBD1. This CDR3 comprises 15 residues. V was pared by 2 bases and J by 0 bases, with 0 bases of the junction left unmatched. CDR1 MNHEY and CDR2 SVGAGI come from the germline V gene. The CDR3 DNA sequence: TGTGCCAGCAGTTACGGGACAGGGGTGAACACTGAAGCTTTCTTT. It is translated as CASSYGTGVNTEAFF.

This clone was counted once. This CDR3 reads CASSPSWGDQTFYEQYF. Here the CDR3 DNA reads TGTGCCAGCAGCCCCTCTTGGGGGGACCAGACGTTCTACGAGCAGTACTTC. The chain joins TRBV5-6 to TRBJ2-7; D may be TRBD2 (6 bases). The CDR3 contains 17 residues. Trimming stripped 4 bases from V and 3 bases from J, with 23 bases between. CDR1 SGHDT and CDR2 YYEEEE come from the germline V gene.

The chain has TRBV6-5 and TRBJ1-1; D is perhaps TRBD1 (5 bases). Trimming removed 2 bases from V and 1 base from J, with 8 bases in between. Germline CDR1 is MNHEY and CDR2 is SVGAGI. The CDR3 has 14 residues. The CDR3 DNA is TGTGCCAGCAGTTACAGGGGCCGGAACACTGAAGCTTTCTTT. As protein: CASSYRGRNTEAFF.

The chain carries TRBV19 and TRBJ2-7; TRBD1 might be the D (5 bases). Germline V gene lookup returns CDR1 LNHDA and CDR2 SQIVND (reference sequence). V dropped 7 bases and J dropped 5 bases, with 15 bases sitting between them. The CDR3 has 13 residues. As DNA, the CDR3 is TGTGCCAGTAATAGAGCCAGGGAAAACGAGCAGTACTTC. Protein product: CASNRARENEQYF.

The V and J genes are TRBV28 and TRBJ2-2, with TRBD2 matching 10 bases. V lost 5 bases and J lost 5; bases outside the gene matches: 8. This CDR3 is 16 amino acids long. Germline V lookup: CDR1 MDHEN, CDR2 SYDVKM. The CDR3 DNA follows: TGTGCCAGCAGTGGTTCTAGCGGGAGAAATACCGGGGAGCTGTTTTTT. This translates into CASSGSSGRNTGELFF.

The V gene is TRBV7-2, the J gene TRBJ1-5, with D tentatively TRBD1 (6 bases). CDR3 length: 14 residues. CDR1 is SGHTA and CDR2 is FQGNSA in the germline V gene. The germline V and J ends were trimmed by 5 bases and 6 bases, with 14 bases remaining between them. The CDR3 DNA reads as TGTGCCAGCAGCGCAGGGGTTATGGGTCAGCCCCAGCATTTT. Protein sequence: CASSAGVMGQPQHF.

CDR3 region: CASSDPAASLGEKLFF. CDR3 nucleotide sequence: TGTGCCAGCAGTGATCCTGCGGCCAGCCTTGGTGAAAAACTGTTTTTT. The V and J genes are TRBV2 and TRBJ1-4; D call uncertain. Germline V gene data show CDR1 as SNHLY and CDR2 as FYNNEI. The ends were cut back, 3 bases at V and 7 bases at J, with 18 bases in the middle. This CDR3 is 16 amino acids long. Together with reference TRBV2 and TRBJ1-4, the CDR3 gives the full variable domain: EPEVTQTPSHQVTQMGQEVILRCVPISNHLYFYWYRQILGQKVEFLVSFYNNEISEKSEIFDDQFSVERPDGSNFTLKIRSTKLEDSAMYFCASSDPAASLGEKLFFGSGTQLSVL.

Notes on this clone: One junction end does not reproduce the germline sequence, and a read error may be involved. The V and J genes are TRBV7-9 and TRBJ2-1, with 9 bases matching TRBD1. The CDR3 covers 15 residues. Germline V gene sequence: CDR1 SEHNR, CDR2 FQNEAQ (reference sequence). CDR3 coding DNA: TGTTCCAGCGTCGGCGGACCGGGACAGGGAAATGAGCAGTTCTTC. Translation gives CSSVGGPGQGNEQFF.